This TCR beta chain emerged from a study of shared clonotypes between healthy human individuals. With regard to this clone: Its antigen is as yet unknown.

The CDR3 is made up of 13 amino acids. Trimming cost V 5 bases and J 5 bases; bases outside gene matches: 3. The germline V gene encodes CDR1 MRHNA and CDR2 SNTAGT. Sequencing on ten immunoSEQ deep assay plates was performed for unsorted PBMC DNA. Here immunoSEQ multiplex PCR was the method, and the copy in TCRdb shows in-frame clones only, minus some. The profile covers 450,000 to 550,000 clones, with roughly 78% appearing a single time and over 10% taken by the ten largest. Adults of Caucasian background living in Nashville, Tennessee made up all donors. Tens of millions of PBMCs were counted before genomic DNA extraction. Whole-study results and caveats: Specimens sampled were limited to blood, with tissue repertoires likely differing.

This TCR was recovered from a woman in her thirties or forties in good health. Some clones in this sample may be carry-over from other donors' samples. The V call is TRBV6-4, the J call TRBJ2-3; TRBD1 matches 8 bases. Sequences were obtained from PBMCs. The CDR3 protein is CASSMDREDTQYF. The CDR3 DNA sequence: TGTGCCAGCAGTATGGACAGGGAAGATACGCAGTATTTT.